This T cell receptor beta chain was found in a study of cytomegalovirus exposure and HLA in healthy donors. Overall study findings and caveats: Later on, a genetic analysis was performed. It linked a missense variant in DCLRE1C with V- and J-gene trimming of TCR beta. CMV serostatus was the sole immune exposure information available.

The PCR ran on 60 Vbeta and 13 Jbeta primers. Assay used: immunoSEQ multiplex PCR; TCRdb lists only in-frame clones, some missing. Here the sample table reports around 110,000 clones. Comment on this clone: Its target is not known.

Donors in the study were healthy people who gave bone marrow. CDR1 LNHDA and CDR2 SQIVND come from the germline V gene (reference sequence). The CDR3 is 15 amino acids. The trim removed 5 bases at V and 5 bases at J, leaving 7 bases unmatched. The receptor was derived from a man between 25 and 39 years old in good health and CMV-seronegative. Sequenced input: PBMCs. This rearrangement joins TRBV19 to TRBJ1-5; the match to TRBD1 covers 9 bases. CDR3 in amino acids: CASSGTGTGYQPQHF. In DNA form, the CDR3 reads TGTGCCAGTAGTGGGACCGGGACAGGGTATCAGCCCCAGCATTTT.